This TCR beta chain was recorded in a study of T cell responses to AZD1222 COVID-19 vaccine. V was clipped by 5 bases and J by 3 bases, with 13 bases between them. This CDR3 is built from 14 residues. Germline values: CDR1 MNHEY, CDR2 SVGEGT. Comments on this clone: Its specificity is not known.

The table came from immunoSEQ multiplex PCR; TCRdb's copy has only in-frame clones and leaves some out. Here the sample spans approximately 200,000 clones, more than 85% being singletons. Overall study results and limits: Along spike, vaccine-associated CD4 TCRs were found throughout, with dominance at 160-218 and 743-854. An increase in Spike-specific TCR breadth and depth was observed after two AZD1222 doses. Among AZD1222 vaccinees, only 5 or 6 were seropositive at baseline. Mostly white British, mostly female donors; authors suggested clonal diversity may be underestimated.

This receptor was obtained from an adult who received the AZD1222 COVID-19 vaccine. This chain connects TRBV6-2 or TRBV6-3 to TRBJ1-1, with D uncertain. The material was peripheral blood, obtained 28 days after the second AZD1222 dose. CDR3 DNA sequence: TGTGCCAGCAGTCCAAGGGTGCGCGACACTGAAGCTTTCTTT. It is translated as CASSPRVRDTEAFF.